These T cell receptor beta chains were read from a single sample in a study of CD8+ T cells in alopecia areata. The assay was immunoSEQ multiplex PCR, and TCRdb's table has in-frame clones only and misses some. The sample lists about 100,000 clones, roughly three fifths occurring once. Sequencing was performed on CD8+ T cells sorted from blood, taken at approximately week 60, from a patient treated with tofacitinib. The receptors were gathered from a human donor with alopecia areata. Both conserved end residues are part of each CDR3. D genes are given only for firm matches. Expanded clones get a size class; other rows say once, few or many, or leave the size out.

V	size	D	J	CDR3	DNA
TRBV5-1	few	.	TRBJ1-2	CASSLADNNYGYTF	TGCGCCAGCAGCTTGGCCGACAACAACTATGGCTACACCTTC
TRBV9	.	.	TRBJ2-1	CASSVDQGGEQFF	TGTGCCAGCAGCGTAGATCAGGGCGGCGAGCAGTTCTTC
TRBV7-9	.	.	TRBJ1-2	CASSLIWLGVFTNYGYTF	TGTGCCAGCAGCTTAATTTGGTTAGGGGTGTTCACGAACTATGGCTACACCTTC
TRBV9	.	TRBD1	TRBJ1-2	CASSPSSGGVGKGYTF	TGTGCCAGCAGCCCGTCCTCAGGGGGGGTAGGTAAAGGCTACACCTTC
TRBV14	large	.	TRBJ2-7	CASSLARDYEQYF	TGTGCCAGCAGCCTCGCCCGGGACTACGAGCAGTACTTC
TRBV11-2	.	.	TRBJ1-1	CASSLARSNTEAFF	TGTGCCAGCAGCTTAGCACGATCGAACACTGAAGCTTTCTTT
TRBV14	.	.	TRBJ2-5	CASSQVVSGRETQYF	TGTGCCAGCAGCCAAGTCGTCTCTGGGAGGGAGACCCAGTACTTC
TRBV30	.	TRBD1	TRBJ2-7	CAWTLPGTGVSYEQYF	TGTGCCTGGACCTTACCCGGGACAGGGGTCTCCTACGAGCAGTACTTC
TRBV29-1	.	.	TRBJ2-7	CSVEDGTLRDF	TGCAGCGTTGAAGATGGGACTCTCCGGGACTTC
TRBV2	.	.	TRBJ2-3	CASTAGTDTQYF	TGTGCCAGCACAGCGGGCACAGATACGCAGTATTTT
TRBV11-2	.	TRBD1	TRBJ2-7	CASSPPGTGLYEQYF	TGTGCCAGCAGCCCACCCGGGACAGGGCTCTACGAGCAGTACTTC
TRBV7-9	few	TRBD2	TRBJ2-2	CASSLPRTSPNTGELFF	TGTGCCAGCAGCTTACCACGGACTAGCCCGAACACCGGGGAGCTGTTTTTT
TRBV7-9	few	.	TRBJ2-2	CASSLAGRANTGELFF	TGTGCCAGCAGCTTAGCAGGCAGAGCGAACACCGGGGAGCTGTTTTTT
TRBV15	.	TRBD1	TRBJ2-3	CATSRDEGADTDTQYF	TGTGCCACCAGCAGAGACGAGGGGGCCGACACAGATACGCAGTATTTT
TRBV5-1	.	.	TRBJ2-1	CASSLDRVEGNEQFF	TGCGCCAGCAGCTTGGATAGGGTGGAGGGCAATGAGCAGTTCTTC
TRBV10-3	.	.	TRBJ2-5	CAISGQQETQYF	TGTGCCATCAGTGGCCAGCAAGAGACCCAGTACTTC
TRBV27	once	.	TRBJ1-6	CASSPGLWTNSPLHF	TGTGCCAGCAGTCCGGGACTATGGACTAATTCACCCCTCCACTTT
TRBV13	.	.	TRBJ2-2	CASSSALQNTGELFF	TGTGCCAGCAGCTCCGCCTTACAAAACACAGGGGAGCTGTTTTTT
TRBV9	.	.	TRBJ2-7	CASSAGWGEQYF	TGTGCCAGCAGCGCAGGGTGGGGAGAGCAGTACTTC
TRBV7-9	.	.	TRBJ2-7	CASSPQDESYEQYF	TGTGCCAGCAGCCCGCAGGACGAGTCCTACGAGCAGTACTTC
TRBV25-1	once	.	TRBJ1-2	CASSDGYGYTF	TGTGCCAGCAGTGACGGCTATGGCTACACCTTC
TRBV4-1	.	.	TRBJ2-7	CASSQEGVDGPPYEQYF	TGCGCCAGCAGCCAAGAAGGGGTCGACGGACCCCCCTACGAGCAGTACTTC